Shown below are 9 T cell receptor beta chains from a single sample sequenced in a study of T cells in Graves' hyperthyroidism and ophthalmopathy. The CDR3 regions of TCR beta were amplified from RNA transcripts. RT-PCR in the first round (using the HTBI primer set) targeted the TCR CDR3. TCRdb processed the multiplex PCR reads anew with MiXCR; each CDR3 protein has one entry. The sample holds roughly 400,000 distinct CDR3 sequences, about a sixth seen once. The sequencing sample was made of blood. These receptors originate from a woman aged 18-35 years with Graves' hyperthyroidism that later progressed to Graves' ophthalmopathy.

This clonotype was found a few times. The chain recombines TRBV5-1 with TRBJ1-4, with 8 nucleotides matching TRBD1. V trimming: 4 bases; J trimming: 7 bases; junction bases outside the gene matches: 6. Germline CDR1 SGHRS, CDR2 YFSETQ. This CDR3 has 14 amino acids. The CDR3 sequence is CASSPQGAPEKLFF. CDR3 DNA: TGCGCCAGCAGCCCCCAGGGGGCGCCTGAAAAACTGTTTTTT.

This clonotype was seen ten or more times. This rearrangement joins TRBV7-2 to TRBJ2-3; D gene uncertain. V lost 3 bases and J lost 6, with 16 bases in between. Per the germline V gene, CDR1 is SGHTA and CDR2 is FQGNSA. The CDR3 is 15 amino acids. The CDR3, as DNA: TGTGCCAGCAGCTTCCGGCACACTATGGAGGATACGCAGTATTTT. Translated: CASSFRHTMEDTQYF.

V is TRBV6-1 and J is TRBJ2-2, with TRBD1 matching over 9 bases. V was clipped by 7 bases and J by 6 bases; unmatched bases: 9. The CDR3 contains 15 residues. Germline V CDR1 and CDR2: MNHNS, SASEGT. The DNA for the CDR3 is TGTGCCAGCAATTCCGGGACAGGGATGCCCGGGGAGCTGTTTTTT. Its translation: CASNSGTGMPGELFF.

The sample holds a few counts of this clonotype. This sequence joins TRBV12-3 or TRBV12-4 and TRBJ2-7, with D maybe TRBD2 (5 bases). The CDR3 is made up of 14 amino acids. V was pared by 4 bases and J by 3 bases, with 13 bases between. For the CDR3, the DNA is TGTGCCAGCAGTTCGGCGGGCCCTAACTACGAGCAGTACTTC. It specifies CASSSAGPNYEQYF.

The rearrangement uses TRBV10-3 and TRBJ1-4, with D uncertain. This CDR3 comprises 12 residues. CDR1 ENHRY and CDR2 SYGVKD come from the germline V gene. The ends were cut back, 6 bases at V and 4 bases at J, with 6 bases in the middle. The CDR3 here is CAIRDRNEKLFF. In DNA form, the CDR3 reads TGTGCCATCAGGGACCGTAATGAAAAACTGTTTTTT.

This clonotype was observed a few times. This clone may be a read error of a much larger clone one base away. The J gene is TRBJ2-1, the V gene TRBV2; 8 bases are a match to TRBD2. The CDR3 is 15 residues long. The germline gives CDR1 SNHLY, CDR2 FYNNEI. Trimming cost V 1 base and J 8 bases; bases outside gene matches: 7. CDR3 amino acids: CASSEGAGEPDEQFF. The DNA of the CDR3 is TGTGCCAGCAGTGAAGGAGCGGGAGAGCCTGATGAGCAGTTCTTC.

This clonotype was seen a few times. The J gene is TRBJ2-2, the V gene TRBV4-1; D may be TRBD1 (6 bases). CDR3 size: 18 residues. Trimming took off 0 bases at V and 4 bases at J, with 18 bases between the two ends. Germline values: CDR1 MGHRA, CDR2 YSYEKL. The CDR3 loop is CASSQDIQGYRGTGELFF. The DNA of the CDR3 is TGCGCCAGCAGCCAAGATATCCAGGGGTACCGTGGCACCGGGGAGCTGTTTTTT.

The chain employs TRBV29-1 and TRBJ1-2, with D tentatively TRBD1 (6 bases). Germline V CDR1 and CDR2: SQVTM, ANQGSEA. Trimming took 7 bases from V and 3 from J, leaving 15 bases between them. The CDR3 runs 13 residues. The CDR3 region is CSALHREYYGYTF. The CDR3 bases are TGCAGCGCTCTCCACAGGGAGTACTATGGCTACACCTTC.

This clonotype was observed many times. The rearrangement joins TRBV20-1 to TRBJ2-7, with a possible D match to TRBD1 (6 bases). Trimming stripped 1 base from V and 7 bases from J, with 14 bases between. The CDR3 spans 13 residues. In germline, CDR1 is DFQATT, CDR2 SNEGSKA (reference sequence). CDR3 coding DNA: TGCAGTGCTAGAGGGACAGCCTTACGGGAGCAGTACTTC. Translated: CSARGTALREQYF.